This T cell receptor (beta chain) emerged from a study of graft-versus-host responses after intestinal transplantation (dated by TCRdb to about 2021). Notes on the research overall: The transplants that recipients got were multivisceral, liver-intestinal, or isolated intestinal. A peak of at least 4% donor T cells among recipient peripheral blood mononuclear cells was the definition used for donor T cell macrochimerism. The cohort enrolled about two dozen intestinal transplant recipients, one of whom was a retransplant, and a few patients without pretransplant specimens were excluded. Bulk TCR-beta CDR3 sequencing was used to track graft-versus-host and host-versus-graft alloreactive T cell clones in the graft, circulation and bone marrow after intestinal transplantation. Rather than being sequenced by the commercial service, samples from a few later patients were sequenced in-house on an Illumina MiSeq and processed with MiXCR. Anti-thymocyte globulin induction was given to all recipients, followed by maintenance tacrolimus and steroids for approximately three years. To identify alloreactive clones, pre-transplant mixed lymphocyte reaction products were sequenced and compared with unstimulated pre-transplant donor and recipient T cells.

Library preparation used the immunoSEQ multiplex PCR assay. For most patients, genomic DNA was isolated with the Qiagen DNeasy Blood and Tissue Kit and sent frozen to Adaptive Biotechnologies for TCR sequencing. For most patients, genomic DNA was subjected to high-throughput TCR-beta CDR3 sequencing by Adaptive Biotechnologies. Per the source publication's procedure: TCR sequencing data were retrieved from Adaptive's ImmunoSEQ software for about 17 patients, whereas a few other patients were processed with MiXCR and VDJtools. CD4 versus CD8 sorting errors were corrected by removing sequences found in both subsets at a frequency ratio below 5:1. CDR3 nucleotide sequences shared between donor and recipient were removed because their origin could not be assigned. At least 2-fold expansion over unstimulated cells and a minimum CFSE-low frequency of 0.002% (template counts) or 0.001% (read counts) were required for clones to be classified as alloreactive. A clone was considered mappable if detected in the sequenced pre-transplant spleen, lymph node, or MLR CFSE-low populations of the donor or recipient. Cumulative frequency of alloreactive clones was calculated as a percentage of all sequences weighted by copy number. TCRdb stores this immuneACCESS table with in-frame sequences only. Part of the clones is absent; in the studies checked, under half of the shortfall reflects unresolved V genes, and no reason is known for the rest. Clonal size and the V and J genes are those of that table, whereas D and trimming came from the DNA. For this sample there are 85,000 to 100,000 clones; less than 95% appear just once. The ten top clones hold about 0.34% of the sample.

Including cysteine and phenylalanine, the CDR3 has 13 amino acids. Only the CDR3 portion is preserved as DNA: 39 bases, with reading frame beginning at the first base. For this chain, trimming is 6 bases at the V end and 4 bases at the J end, and the number of junction bases without a gene match is 5. CDR1 and CDR2 are read off the germline V gene (reference sequence) as SGHNT and YYREEE. The time point tag for this specimen amounts to: cells obtained before transplantation from donor or recipient. CD3+CD4+ and CD3+CD8+ populations were FACS-sorted from unstimulated pre-transplant donor and recipient cells taken from spleen or lymph nodes. Paper-wide results and their limitations: Conclusions were limited by the relatively low number and heterogeneity of intestinal transplant patients. In patients with donor T cell macrochimerism, the allografts had high GvH to HvG T cell clonal ratios. Early after transplant, peak levels of circulating GvH clones were associated with declines in HvG clones. GvH clones were found in recipient bone marrow, and some of the GvH clones appeared earlier in ileal mucosa or blood, which is consistent with an intestinal mucosal origin.

Points on this clone: Its specific antigen is unknown. Base qualities are not recorded, but no much larger clone differs from it by a single base.

The TCR was taken from a human donor who was the organ donor for an intestinal transplant. The specimen comprised unstimulated CD4+ T cells sorted from spleen or lymph node cells, sampled before transplant. The chain employs TRBV5-4 and TRBJ2-3, and TRBD2 aligns with 7 junction nucleotides. The nucleotides are TGTGCCAGCACCATTGGGGGGGCAGATACGCAGTATTTT. This gives the protein CASTIGGADTQYF.